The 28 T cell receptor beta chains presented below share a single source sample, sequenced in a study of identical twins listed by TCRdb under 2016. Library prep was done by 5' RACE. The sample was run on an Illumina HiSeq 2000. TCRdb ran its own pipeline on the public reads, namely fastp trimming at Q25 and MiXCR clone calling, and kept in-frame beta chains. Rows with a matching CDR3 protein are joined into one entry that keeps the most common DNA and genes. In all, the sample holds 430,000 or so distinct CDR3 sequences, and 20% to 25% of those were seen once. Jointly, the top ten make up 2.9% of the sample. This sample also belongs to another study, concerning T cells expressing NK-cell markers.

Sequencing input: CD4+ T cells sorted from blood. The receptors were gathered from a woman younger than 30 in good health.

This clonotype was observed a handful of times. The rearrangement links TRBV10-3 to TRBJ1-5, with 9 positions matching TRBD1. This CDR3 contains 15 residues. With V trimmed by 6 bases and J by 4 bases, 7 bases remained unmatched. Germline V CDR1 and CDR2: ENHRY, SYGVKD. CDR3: CAIRDTGGLNQPQHF. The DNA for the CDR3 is TGTGCCATCAGGGATACAGGGGGCTTAAATCAGCCCCAGCATTTT.

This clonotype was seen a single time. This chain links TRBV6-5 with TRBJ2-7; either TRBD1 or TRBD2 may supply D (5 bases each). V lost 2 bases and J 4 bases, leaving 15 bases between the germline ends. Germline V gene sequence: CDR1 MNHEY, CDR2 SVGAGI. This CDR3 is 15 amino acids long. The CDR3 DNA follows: TGTGCCAGCAGTTACACGGAACGGGGCCCATACGAGCAGTACTTC. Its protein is CASSYTERGPYEQYF.

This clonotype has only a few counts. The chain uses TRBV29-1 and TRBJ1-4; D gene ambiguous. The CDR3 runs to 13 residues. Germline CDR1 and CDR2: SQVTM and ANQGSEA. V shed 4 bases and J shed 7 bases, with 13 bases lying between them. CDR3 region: CSVAGSDREKLFF. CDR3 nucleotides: TGCAGCGTTGCGGGGTCAGATCGTGAAAAACTGTTTTTT.

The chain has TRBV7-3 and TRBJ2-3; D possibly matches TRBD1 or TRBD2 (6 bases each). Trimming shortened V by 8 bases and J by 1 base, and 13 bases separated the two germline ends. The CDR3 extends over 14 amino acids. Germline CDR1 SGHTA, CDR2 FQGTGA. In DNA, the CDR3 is TGTGCCAGCGGAGAGGGGGGTCGCACAGATACGCAGTATTTT. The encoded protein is CASGEGGRTDTQYF. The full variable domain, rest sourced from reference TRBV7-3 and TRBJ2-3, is GAGVSQTPSNKVTEKGKYVELRCDPISGHTALYWYRQSLGQGPEFLIYFQGTGAADDSGLPNDRFFAVRPEGSVSTLKIQRTERGDSAVYLCASGEGGRTDTQYFGPGTRLTVL.

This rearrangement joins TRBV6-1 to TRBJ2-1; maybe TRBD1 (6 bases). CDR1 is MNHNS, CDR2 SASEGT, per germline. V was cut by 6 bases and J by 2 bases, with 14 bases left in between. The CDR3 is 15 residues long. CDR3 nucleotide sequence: TGTGCCAGCAGGCCCTTGGGGGCCACCTACAATGAGCAGTTCTTC. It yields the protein CASRPLGATYNEQFF.

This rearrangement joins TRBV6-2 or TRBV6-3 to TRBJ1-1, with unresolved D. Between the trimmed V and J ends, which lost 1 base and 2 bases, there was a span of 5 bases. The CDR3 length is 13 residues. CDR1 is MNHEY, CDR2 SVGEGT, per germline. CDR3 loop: CASSYWKNTEAFF. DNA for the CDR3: TGTGCCAGCAGTTACTGGAAAAACACTGAAGCTTTCTTT.

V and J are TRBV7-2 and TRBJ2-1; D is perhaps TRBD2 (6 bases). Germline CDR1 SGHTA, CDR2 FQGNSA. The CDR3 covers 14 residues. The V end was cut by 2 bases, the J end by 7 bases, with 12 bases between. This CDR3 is CASSLPGAWNEQFF. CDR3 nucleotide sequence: TGTGCCAGCAGCTTACCGGGAGCTTGGAATGAGCAGTTCTTC.

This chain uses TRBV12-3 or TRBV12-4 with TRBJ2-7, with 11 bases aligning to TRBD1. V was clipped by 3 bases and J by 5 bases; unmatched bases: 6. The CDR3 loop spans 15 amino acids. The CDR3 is CASSFLEGQGDEQYF. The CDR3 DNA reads TGTGCCAGCAGTTTCCTCGAGGGACAGGGGGACGAGCAGTACTTC.

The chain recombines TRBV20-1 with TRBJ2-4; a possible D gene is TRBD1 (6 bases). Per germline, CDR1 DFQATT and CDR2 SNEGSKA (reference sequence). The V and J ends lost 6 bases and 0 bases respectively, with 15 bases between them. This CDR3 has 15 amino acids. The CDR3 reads CSAPPGAAAKNIQYF. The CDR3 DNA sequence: TGCAGTGCGCCGCCAGGGGCGGCAGCCAAAAACATTCAGTACTTC.

This chain's CDR3 is CAISEGATEAFF. The DNA for the CDR3 is TGTGCCATCAGTGAGGGGGCAACCGAGGCTTTCTTT. The chain couples TRBV10-3 to TRBJ1-1; D is possibly TRBD1 (5 bases). Per the germline V gene, CDR1 is ENHRY and CDR2 is SYGVKD. There are 12 residues in the CDR3. Trimming removed 2 bases from V and 11 bases from J, with 12 bases in between.

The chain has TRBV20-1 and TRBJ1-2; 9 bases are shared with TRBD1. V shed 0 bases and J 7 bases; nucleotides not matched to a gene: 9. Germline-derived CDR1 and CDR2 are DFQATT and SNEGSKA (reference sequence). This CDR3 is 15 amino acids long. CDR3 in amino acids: CSAREPGQGMGGYTF. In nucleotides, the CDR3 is TGCAGTGCTAGAGAGCCAGGACAGGGGATGGGTGGCTACACCTTC.

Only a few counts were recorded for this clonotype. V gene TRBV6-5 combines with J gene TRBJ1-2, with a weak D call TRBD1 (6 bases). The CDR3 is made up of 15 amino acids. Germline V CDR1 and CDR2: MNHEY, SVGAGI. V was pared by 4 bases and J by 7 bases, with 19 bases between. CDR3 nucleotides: TGTGCCAGCAGTTCCCTTGACAGGTTCGGGTCTGGCTACACCTTC. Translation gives CASSSLDRFGSGYTF.

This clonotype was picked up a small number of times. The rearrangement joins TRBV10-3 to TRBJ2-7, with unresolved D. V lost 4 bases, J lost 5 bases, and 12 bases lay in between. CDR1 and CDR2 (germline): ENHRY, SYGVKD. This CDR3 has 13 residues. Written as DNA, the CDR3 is TGTGCCATCAGTGGACCGATCAGCCACGAGCAGTACTTC. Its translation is CAISGPISHEQYF.

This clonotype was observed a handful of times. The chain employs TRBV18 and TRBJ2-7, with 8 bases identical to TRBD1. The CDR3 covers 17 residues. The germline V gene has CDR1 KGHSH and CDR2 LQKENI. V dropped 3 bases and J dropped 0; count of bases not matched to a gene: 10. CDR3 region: CASSPPTGVVSSYEQYF. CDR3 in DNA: TGTGCCAGCTCACCTCCGACAGGGGTGGTCTCCTCCTACGAGCAGTACTTC.

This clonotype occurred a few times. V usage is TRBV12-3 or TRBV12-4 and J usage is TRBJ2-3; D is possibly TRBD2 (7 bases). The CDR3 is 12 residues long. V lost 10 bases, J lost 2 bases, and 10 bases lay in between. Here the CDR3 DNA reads TGTGCCACACGGGGGGCCACAGATACGCAGTATTTT. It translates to CATRGATDTQYF.

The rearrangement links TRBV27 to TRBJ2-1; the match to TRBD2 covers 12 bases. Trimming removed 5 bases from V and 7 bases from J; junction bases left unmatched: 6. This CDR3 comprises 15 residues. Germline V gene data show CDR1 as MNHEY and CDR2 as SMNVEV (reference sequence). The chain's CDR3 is CASSHTGTSGNEQFF. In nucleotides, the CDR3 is TGTGCCAGCAGTCACACCGGGACTAGCGGGAATGAGCAGTTCTTC.

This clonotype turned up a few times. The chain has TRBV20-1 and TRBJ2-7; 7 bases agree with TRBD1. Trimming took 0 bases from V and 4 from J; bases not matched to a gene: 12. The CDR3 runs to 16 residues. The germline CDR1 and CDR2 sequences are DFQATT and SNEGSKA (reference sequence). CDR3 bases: TGCAGTGCTAGAGAACCATCGAGACAGGGACGATACGAGCAGTACTTC. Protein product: CSAREPSRQGRYEQYF.

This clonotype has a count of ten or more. The CDR3 here is CASSLTLSAVAKNIQYF. The CDR3 DNA reads as TGCGCCAGCAGCTTGACCCTTTCGGCAGTAGCCAAAAACATTCAGTACTTC. This chain connects TRBV5-1 to TRBJ2-4; D remains unclear. Germline V gene sequence: CDR1 SGHRS, CDR2 YFSETQ. With 1 base removed from V and 0 bases from J, the gap between germline ends came to 14 bases. The CDR3 has 17 residues.

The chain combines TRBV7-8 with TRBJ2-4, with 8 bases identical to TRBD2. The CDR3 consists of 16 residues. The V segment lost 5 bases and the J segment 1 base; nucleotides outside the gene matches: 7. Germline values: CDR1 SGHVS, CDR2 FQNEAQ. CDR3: CASSPREGTAKNIQYF. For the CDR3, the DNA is TGTGCCAGCAGCCCTCGGGAGGGGACGGCCAAAAACATTCAGTACTTC.

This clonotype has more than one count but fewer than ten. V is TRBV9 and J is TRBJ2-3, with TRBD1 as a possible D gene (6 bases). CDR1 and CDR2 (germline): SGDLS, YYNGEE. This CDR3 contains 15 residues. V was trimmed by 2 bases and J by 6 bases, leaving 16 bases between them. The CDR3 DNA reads TGTGCCAGCAGCGTTTTCGGAGGACAGCCGGATACGCAGTATTTT. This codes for CASSVFGGQPDTQYF. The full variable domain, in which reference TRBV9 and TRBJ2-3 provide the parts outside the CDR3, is DSGVTQTPKHLITATGQRVTLRCSPRSGDLSVYWYQQSLDQGLQFLIQYYNGEERAKGNILERFSAQQFPDLHSELNLSSLELGDSALYFCASSVFGGQPDTQYFGPGTRLTVL.

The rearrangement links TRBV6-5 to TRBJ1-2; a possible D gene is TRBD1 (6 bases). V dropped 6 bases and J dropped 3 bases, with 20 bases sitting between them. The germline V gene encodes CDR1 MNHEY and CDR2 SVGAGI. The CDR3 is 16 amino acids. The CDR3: CASSYGTSGTDYGYTF. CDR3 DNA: TGTGCCAGCAGCTACGGGACATCGGGCACGGACTATGGCTACACCTTC.

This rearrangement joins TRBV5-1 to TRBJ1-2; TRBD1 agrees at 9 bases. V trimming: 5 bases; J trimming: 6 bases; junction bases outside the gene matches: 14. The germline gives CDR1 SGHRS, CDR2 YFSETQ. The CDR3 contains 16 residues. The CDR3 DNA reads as TGCGCCAGCAGAAAAAGTACCGGGACAGGGACGCATGGCTACACCTTC. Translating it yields CASRKSTGTGTHGYTF.

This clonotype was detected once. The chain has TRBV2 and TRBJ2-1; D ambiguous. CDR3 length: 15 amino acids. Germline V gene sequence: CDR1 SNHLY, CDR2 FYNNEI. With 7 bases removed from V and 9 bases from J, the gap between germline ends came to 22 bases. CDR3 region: CASIPKRLTDSEQFF. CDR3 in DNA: TGTGCCAGCATCCCTAAGAGGCTTACAGATAGTGAGCAGTTCTTC.

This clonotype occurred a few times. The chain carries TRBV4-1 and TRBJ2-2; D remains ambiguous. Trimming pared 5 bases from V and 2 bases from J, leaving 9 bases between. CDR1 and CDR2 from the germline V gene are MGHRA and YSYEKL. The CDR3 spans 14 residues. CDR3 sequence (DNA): TGCGCCAGCAGCTTATGGAGAAACACCGGGGAGCTGTTTTTT. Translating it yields CASSLWRNTGELFF.

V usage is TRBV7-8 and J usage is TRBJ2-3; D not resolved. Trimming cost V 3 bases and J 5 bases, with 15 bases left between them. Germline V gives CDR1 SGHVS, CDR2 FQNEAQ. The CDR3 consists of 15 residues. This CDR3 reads CASSFELTRRDTQYF. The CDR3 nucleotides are TGTGCCAGCAGCTTTGAACTAACGAGAAGAGATACGCAGTATTTT.

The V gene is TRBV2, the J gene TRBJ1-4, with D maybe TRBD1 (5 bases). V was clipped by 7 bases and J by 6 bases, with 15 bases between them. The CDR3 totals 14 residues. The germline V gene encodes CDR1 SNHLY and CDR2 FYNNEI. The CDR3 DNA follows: TGTGCCAGCACTACTGGGGCCCTGGATGAAAAACTGTTTTTT. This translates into CASTTGALDEKLFF.

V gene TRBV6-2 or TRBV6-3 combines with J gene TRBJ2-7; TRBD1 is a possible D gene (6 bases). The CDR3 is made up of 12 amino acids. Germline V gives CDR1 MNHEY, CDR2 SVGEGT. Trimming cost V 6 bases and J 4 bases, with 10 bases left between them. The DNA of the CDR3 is TGTGCCAGCAGACCCGGACAGTACGAGCAGTACTTC. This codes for CASRPGQYEQYF.

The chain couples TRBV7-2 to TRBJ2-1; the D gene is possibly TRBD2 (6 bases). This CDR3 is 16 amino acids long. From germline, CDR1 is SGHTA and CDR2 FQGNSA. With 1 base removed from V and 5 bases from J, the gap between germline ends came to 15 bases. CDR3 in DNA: TGTGCCAGCAGCTTAGTCCCGGGACTGAGAAACAATGAGCAGTTCTTC. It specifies CASSLVPGLRNNEQFF.